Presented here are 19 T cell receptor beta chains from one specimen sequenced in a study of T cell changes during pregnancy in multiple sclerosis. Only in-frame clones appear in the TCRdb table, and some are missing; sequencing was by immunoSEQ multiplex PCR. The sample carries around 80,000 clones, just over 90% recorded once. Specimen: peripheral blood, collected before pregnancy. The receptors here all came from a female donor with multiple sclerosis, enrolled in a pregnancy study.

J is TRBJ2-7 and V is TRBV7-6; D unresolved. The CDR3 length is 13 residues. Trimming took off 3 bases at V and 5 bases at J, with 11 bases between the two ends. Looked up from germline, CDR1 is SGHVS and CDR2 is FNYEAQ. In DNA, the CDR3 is TGTGCCAGCAGCTTTCCGGGTGGCGACGAGCAGTACTTC. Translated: CASSFPGGDEQYF.

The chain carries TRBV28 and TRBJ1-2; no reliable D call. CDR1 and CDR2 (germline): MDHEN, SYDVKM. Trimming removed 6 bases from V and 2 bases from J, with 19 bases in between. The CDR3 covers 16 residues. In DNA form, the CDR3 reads TGTGCCAGCAGCCACCGGGAAACTTTAGTGAACTATGGCTACACCTTC. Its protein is CASSHRETLVNYGYTF.

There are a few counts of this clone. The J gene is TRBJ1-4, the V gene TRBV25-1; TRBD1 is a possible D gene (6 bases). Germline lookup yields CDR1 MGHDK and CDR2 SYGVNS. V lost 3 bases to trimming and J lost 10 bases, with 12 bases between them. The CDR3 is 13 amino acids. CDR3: CASSDLQGGKLFF. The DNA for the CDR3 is TGTGCCAGCAGTGACCTACAGGGTGGAAAACTGTTTTTT.

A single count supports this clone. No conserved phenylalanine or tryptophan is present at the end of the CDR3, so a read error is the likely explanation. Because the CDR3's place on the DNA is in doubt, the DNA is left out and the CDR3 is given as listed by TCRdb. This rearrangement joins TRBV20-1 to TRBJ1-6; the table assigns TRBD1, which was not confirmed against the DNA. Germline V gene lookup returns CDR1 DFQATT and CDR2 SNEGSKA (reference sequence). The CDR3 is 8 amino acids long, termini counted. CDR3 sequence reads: CSAPQGAV.

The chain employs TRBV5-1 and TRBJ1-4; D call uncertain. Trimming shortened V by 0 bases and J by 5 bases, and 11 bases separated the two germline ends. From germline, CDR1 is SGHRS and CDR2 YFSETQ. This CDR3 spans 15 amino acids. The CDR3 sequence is CASSLGSGGNEKLFF. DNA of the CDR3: TGCGCCAGCAGCTTGGGATCGGGAGGGAATGAAAAACTGTTTTTT.

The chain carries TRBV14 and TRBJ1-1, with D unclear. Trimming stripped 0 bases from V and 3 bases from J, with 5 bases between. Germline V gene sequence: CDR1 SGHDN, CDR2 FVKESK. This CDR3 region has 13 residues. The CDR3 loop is CASSQETYTEAFF. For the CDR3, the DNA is TGTGCCAGCAGCCAAGAGACATACACTGAAGCTTTCTTT. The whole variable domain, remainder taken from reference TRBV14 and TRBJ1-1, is EAGVTQFPSHSVIEKGQTVTLRCDPISGHDNLYWYRRVMGKEIKFLLHFVKESKQDESGMPNNRFLAERTGGTYSTLKVQPAELEDSGVYFCASSQETYTEAFFGQGTRLTVV.

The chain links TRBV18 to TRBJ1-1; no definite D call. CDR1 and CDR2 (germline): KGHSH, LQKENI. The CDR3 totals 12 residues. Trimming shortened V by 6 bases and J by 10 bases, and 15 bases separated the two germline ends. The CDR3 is CASSPGSRVAFF. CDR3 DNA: TGTGCCAGCTCTCCGGGGTCTAGAGTAGCTTTCTTT.

DNA of the CDR3: TGTGCCACCACAACCACAGGGGGCAGCTACGAGCAGTACTTC. It specifies CATTTTGGSYEQYF. V and J are TRBV6-5 and TRBJ2-7, with TRBD1 identical over 9 bases. The V and J ends lost 10 bases and 3 bases, in that order; junction bases with no gene match: 10. This CDR3 has 14 amino acids. Germline V CDR1 and CDR2: MNHEY, SVGAGI.

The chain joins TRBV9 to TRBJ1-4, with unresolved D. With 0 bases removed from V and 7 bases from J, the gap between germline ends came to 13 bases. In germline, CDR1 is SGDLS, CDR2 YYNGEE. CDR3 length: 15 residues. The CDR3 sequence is CASSVAEGRGEKLFF. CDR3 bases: TGTGCCAGCAGCGTAGCGGAGGGCCGGGGTGAAAAACTGTTTTTT.

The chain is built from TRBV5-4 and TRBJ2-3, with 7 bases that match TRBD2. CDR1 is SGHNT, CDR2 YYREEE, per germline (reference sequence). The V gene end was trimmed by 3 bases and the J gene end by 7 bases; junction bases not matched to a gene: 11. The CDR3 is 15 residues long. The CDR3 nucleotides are TGTGCCAGCAGCTCTGAAGCGGGGTTGGGGAATACGCAGTATTTT. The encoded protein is CASSSEAGLGNTQYF.

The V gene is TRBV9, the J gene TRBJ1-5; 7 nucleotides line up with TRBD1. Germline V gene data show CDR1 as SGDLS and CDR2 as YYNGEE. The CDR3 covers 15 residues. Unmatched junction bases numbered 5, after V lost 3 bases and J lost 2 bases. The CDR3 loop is CASSAGGAGNQPQHF. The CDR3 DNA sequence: TGTGCCAGCAGCGCAGGGGGAGCGGGCAATCAGCCCCAGCATTTT.

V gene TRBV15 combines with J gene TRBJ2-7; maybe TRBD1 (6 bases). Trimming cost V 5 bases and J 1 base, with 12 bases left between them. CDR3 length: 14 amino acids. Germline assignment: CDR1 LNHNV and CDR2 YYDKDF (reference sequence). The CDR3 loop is CATSPTQGSYEQYF. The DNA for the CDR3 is TGTGCCACCAGCCCTACCCAGGGGTCCTACGAGCAGTACTTC.

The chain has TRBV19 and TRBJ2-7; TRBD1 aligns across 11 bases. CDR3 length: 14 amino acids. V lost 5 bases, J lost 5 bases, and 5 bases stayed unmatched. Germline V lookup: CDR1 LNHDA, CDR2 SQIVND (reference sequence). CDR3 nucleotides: TGTGCCAGTAGTTCCCGGACAGGGGGCCACGAGCAGTACTTC. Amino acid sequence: CASSSRTGGHEQYF.

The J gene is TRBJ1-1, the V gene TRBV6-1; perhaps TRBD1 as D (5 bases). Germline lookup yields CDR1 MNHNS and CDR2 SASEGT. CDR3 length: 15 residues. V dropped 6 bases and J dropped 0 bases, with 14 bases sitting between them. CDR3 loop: CASSELRQLNTEAFF. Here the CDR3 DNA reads TGTGCCAGCAGCGAGTTGAGACAGTTGAACACTGAAGCTTTCTTT.

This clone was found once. CDR3 amino acids: CASSEAPGGGGQPQHF. Here the CDR3 DNA reads TGTGCCAGCAGTGAAGCCCCCGGAGGGGGCGGGCAGCCCCAGCATTTT. V gene TRBV6-1 combines with J gene TRBJ1-5, with TRBD1 identical over 7 bases. The CDR3 contains 16 residues. Germline V lookup: CDR1 MNHNS, CDR2 SASEGT. The V gene end was trimmed by 0 bases and the J gene end by 7 bases; junction bases not matched to a gene: 9.

The CDR3 protein is CASGLDGGAAEAFF. In DNA form, the CDR3 reads TGTGCTAGTGGTTTGGACGGGGGGGCGGCTGAAGCTTTCTTT. V is TRBV12-5 and J is TRBJ1-1; D may be TRBD1 (6 bases). The CDR3 is made up of 14 amino acids. With 1 base removed from V and 6 bases from J, the gap between germline ends came to 12 bases. Germline values: CDR1 LGHNT, CDR2 FRNRAP.

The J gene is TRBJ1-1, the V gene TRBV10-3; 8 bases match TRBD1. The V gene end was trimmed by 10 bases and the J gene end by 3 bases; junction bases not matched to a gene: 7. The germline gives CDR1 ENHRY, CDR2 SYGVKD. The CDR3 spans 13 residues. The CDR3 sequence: CATEGQGHTEAFF. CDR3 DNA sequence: TGTGCCACCGAAGGACAGGGTCACACTGAAGCTTTCTTT.

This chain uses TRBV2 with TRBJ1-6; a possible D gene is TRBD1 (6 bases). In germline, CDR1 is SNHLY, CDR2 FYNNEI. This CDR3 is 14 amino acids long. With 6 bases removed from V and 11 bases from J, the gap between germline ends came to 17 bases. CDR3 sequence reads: CASSRRDRLTPLHF. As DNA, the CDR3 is TGTGCCAGCAGCCGCCGCGACAGGCTGACACCCCTCCACTTT.

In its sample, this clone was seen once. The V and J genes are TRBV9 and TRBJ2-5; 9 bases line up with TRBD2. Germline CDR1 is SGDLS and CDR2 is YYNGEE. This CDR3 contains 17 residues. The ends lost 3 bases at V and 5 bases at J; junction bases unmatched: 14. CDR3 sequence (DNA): TGTGCCAGCAGCGAACGGTGGGGACTAGCTATGGGGGAGACCCAGTACTTC. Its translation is CASSERWGLAMGETQYF.